The next 10 T cell receptor beta chains were all read from a single sample in a study of a mutant IDH1 vaccine in newly diagnosed glioma. The assay was immunoSEQ multiplex PCR, and TCRdb's table has in-frame clones only and misses some. Among about 42,000 clones listed, roughly 83% were seen once. The time point was: week 35, safety follow-up. Vaccination comprised doses that each held 300 ug of mutant IDH1 20-mer peptide, plus topical imiquimod. These TCRs' antigens remain unknown. The input for sequencing was PBMCs, taken from a glioma patient whose treatment included an IDH1 peptide vaccine. The receptors here all came from a woman between 50 and 59 years old with glioma.

The J gene is TRBJ1-1, the V gene TRBV7-3; 7 nucleotides align to TRBD1. The V segment lost 2 bases and the J segment 1 base; nucleotides outside the gene matches: 1. The CDR3 extends over 14 amino acids. CDR1 SGHTA and CDR2 FQGTGA come from the germline V gene. The CDR3 DNA follows: TGTGCCAGCAGCTTAGACAGGGAGAACACTGAAGCTTTCTTT. This translates into CASSLDRENTEAFF.

In DNA form, the CDR3 reads TGCGCCAGCAGCTTGGGGAAGATGGGTTCAGATACGCAGTATTTT. This translates into CASSLGKMGSDTQYF. V and J are TRBV5-1 and TRBJ2-3, with D unresolved. The germline V and J ends were trimmed by 0 bases and 4 bases, with 12 bases remaining between them. This CDR3 region has 15 residues. The V gene's germline CDR1 is SGHRS and CDR2 YFSETQ.

This clone came up a few times. The chain has TRBV6-5 and TRBJ1-1, with TRBD1 as a possible D gene (5 bases). CDR1 and CDR2 (germline): MNHEY, SVGAGI. This CDR3 spans 14 amino acids. Trimming left V 0 bases short and J 3 bases short, with 8 bases between. CDR3 sequence: CASSYSLGDTEAFF. Written as DNA, the CDR3 is TGTGCCAGCAGTTACTCACTGGGGGACACTGAAGCTTTCTTT.

The chain links TRBV30 to TRBJ1-5; D possibly corresponds to TRBD1 (6 bases). Deletions cut 0 bases from V and 6 bases from J, with 12 bases between. The CDR3 has 14 amino acids. Germline V gene lookup returns CDR1 GTSNPN and CDR2 SVGIG (reference sequence). CDR3 DNA sequence: TGTGCCTGGAGTGTCCGAGGGGGAGGTCAGCCCCAGCATTTT. It translates to CAWSVRGGGQPQHF.

The chain carries TRBV6-5 and TRBJ1-1, with no clear D. The V gene lost 6 bases and the J gene lost 1 base, with 9 bases spanning the gap. The CDR3 totals 13 residues. CDR1 is MNHEY, CDR2 SVGAGI, per germline. CDR3 in DNA: TGTGCCAGCAGCTGGGCTTCGAACACTGAAGCTTTCTTT. Its protein is CASSWASNTEAFF.

The CDR3 DNA is TGTGCCAGCAGCCTAGGACAGCGAGCAAATTCACCCCTCCACTTT. Residues: CASSLGQRANSPLHF. The chain has TRBV5-6 and TRBJ1-6; a weak D match, TRBD1 (6 bases). V lost 4 bases to trimming and J lost 7 bases, with 15 bases between them. The CDR3 consists of 15 residues. In germline, CDR1 is SGHDT, CDR2 YYEEEE. Looking up the rest from reference TRBV5-6 and TRBJ1-6 gives the full variable domain: DAGVTQSPTHLIKTRGQQVTLRCSPKSGHDTVSWYQQALGQGPQFIFQYYEEEERQRGNFPDRFSGHQFPNYSSELNVNALLLGDSALYLCASSLGQRANSPLHFGNGTRLTVT.

The chain combines TRBV9 with TRBJ2-7, with 13 nucleotides matching TRBD2. The V and J ends lost 4 bases and 2 bases, in that order; junction bases with no gene match: 6. Per the germline V gene, CDR1 is SGDLS and CDR2 is YYNGEE. This CDR3 region has 16 residues. The CDR3 here is CASSPGLAGSPYEQYF. The CDR3 coding sequence is TGTGCCAGCAGCCCGGGACTAGCGGGGAGTCCCTACGAGCAGTACTTC.

The chain employs TRBV9 and TRBJ1-6, with D hard to call. CDR3 length: 15 amino acids. Germline lookup yields CDR1 SGDLS and CDR2 YYNGEE. The ends were cut back, 0 bases at V and 8 bases at J, with 12 bases in the middle. The CDR3 nucleotides are TGTGCCAGCAGCGTAGAGTCCCCTGCTTATTCACCCCTCCACTTT. This sequence encodes CASSVESPAYSPLHF.

This clone showed up just a few times. The chain's CDR3 is CASSFGQNSPLHF. The DNA for the CDR3 is TGTGCCAGCAGCTTCGGGCAGAATTCACCCCTCCACTTT. The V and J genes are TRBV7-8 and TRBJ1-6; D not certain. The germline gives CDR1 SGHVS, CDR2 FQNEAQ. This CDR3 is 13 amino acids long. With 3 bases removed from V and 7 bases from J, the gap between germline ends came to 7 bases.

The chain employs TRBV19 and TRBJ2-5; 10 bases are a match to TRBD2. This CDR3 contains 16 residues. V lost 1 base, J lost 5 bases, and 7 bases stayed unmatched. Looked up from germline, CDR1 is LNHDA and CDR2 is SQIVND (reference sequence). CDR3 sequence (DNA): TGTGCCAGTAGTATAGCTAAGCGGGGGGGCCTTGAGACCCAGTACTTC. Its translation is CASSIAKRGGLETQYF.